The present T cell receptor beta chain was sequenced within a study of T-cell reconstitution after alpha-beta-depleted transplantation in children. Study outcomes and limitations: Recipient T cells and thymic progenitors that survived were the source of the high TCRbeta diversity seen at day 60 in some patients. Alpha-beta T cells about two months after transplant reportedly derived from several hundred expanded graft clones. One year after transplant, T-cell counts and diversity came mostly from newly produced T cells.

This clonotype has a handful of counts. Antigen unknown. Construction of the TCRbeta library involved unique molecular identifiers. One entry per CDR3 protein results from TCRdb running MiXCR on the PCR reads. The sample records 300,000 to 350,000 distinct CDR3 sequences, approximately 23% being singletons. This CDR3 comprises 11 residues. Trimming pared 5 bases from V and 7 bases from J, leaving 11 bases between. The germline V gene encodes CDR1 SQVTM and CDR2 ANQGSEA. The clonotype comes from a male patient aged 10-17 years who had a stem cell transplant for acute lymphoblastic leukemia, so the T cells may come from the graft donor. The sequencing here drew on PBMCs, mostly from graft donor cells, taken 180 days after TCRalphabeta/CD19-depleted stem cell transplant. The chain is built from TRBV29-1 and TRBJ1-1, with a possible D match to TRBD1 (5 bases). This CDR3 is CSVTGYLEAFF. CDR3 sequence (DNA): TGCAGCGTTACAGGTTATCTTGAAGCTTTCTTT.